This is a list of T cell receptor beta chains from one sample in a study of CD8 T cells in Susac syndrome. Each CDR3 protein is one row after TCRdb ran MiXCR on the immunoSEQ multiplex PCR reads. The sample includes around 69,000 distinct CDR3 sequences, 96% of them seen just once. The specimen sequenced was CD4+ T cells from PBMCs. These receptors were obtained from a human donor with multiple sclerosis. Both conserved end residues are part of each CDR3. A D gene is named only where the DNA matches it firmly. A clone size is listed for some rows: how often the clone was seen (once, few, many), or a class if it is expanded.

size	J	D	V	DNA	CDR3
.	TRBJ2-1	.	TRBV7-9	TGTGCCAGCAGCCCTCGGGGAGGAAGGCCCTACAATGAGCAGTTCTTC	CASSPRGGRPYNEQFF
.	TRBJ2-7	.	TRBV5-1	TGCGCCAGCAGCTTGGATTCCGTGCGATCCTACGAGCAGTACTTC	CASSLDSVRSYEQYF
.	TRBJ1-2	TRBD1	TRBV12-3/TRBV12-4	TGTGCCAGCAGTCCCAGGGGGGCAGGCGTCGGCTACACCTTC	CASSPRGAGVGYTF
once	TRBJ2-5	TRBD2	TRBV5-6	TGTGCCAGCAGCTTAAGGGCGGGGGAAGAGACCCAGTACTTC	CASSLRAGEETQYF
.	TRBJ1-5	TRBD1	TRBV29-1	TGCAGCGTGGGACAGAAGGATCAGCCCCAGCATTTT	CSVGQKDQPQHF
.	TRBJ1-6	TRBD1	TRBV20-1	TGCAGTGCTAGAGATAGGAGACAGGGTTTCTCACCCCTCCACTTT	CSARDRRQGFSPLHF
.	TRBJ1-2	.	TRBV24-1	TGTGCCACCAGTGATAGTGGGGACGGCTACACCTTC	CATSDSGDGYTF
.	TRBJ2-5	.	TRBV11-2	TGTGCCAGCAGCTTAGGGCGGGGCGAAGGGACCCAGTACTTC	CASSLGRGEGTQYF
once	TRBJ1-1	.	TRBV29-1	TGCAGCGTTGAAGGATTTTCATCTGAAGCTTTCTTT	CSVEGFSSEAFF
.	TRBJ2-6	.	TRBV4-1	TGCGCCAGCAGAACAACGGGATCTGGGGCCAACGTCCTGACTTTC	CASRTTGSGANVLTF
.	TRBJ2-5	TRBD2	TRBV5-4	TGTGCCAGCAGCTTGGGGACTAGCGGGGGACTCAGTACCCAAGAGACCCAGTACTTC	CASSLGTSGGLSTQETQYF
.	TRBJ1-2	TRBD1	TRBV30	TGTGCCTGGACTCCCGGACAGGTCTATACCTATGGCTACACCTTC	CAWTPGQVYTYGYTF
.	TRBJ1-5	.	TRBV4-3	TGCGCCAGCAGCCAAGATGGGGTTAGCAATCAGCCCCAGCATTTT	CASSQDGVSNQPQHF
.	TRBJ2-1	TRBD1	TRBV7-6	TGTGCCAGCAGCTTAGCGGTCCCGATGGGACAGGGCTCCGTCAATGAGCAGTTCTTC	CASSLAVPMGQGSVNEQFF
.	TRBJ2-2	TRBD1	TRBV7-2	TGTGCCAGCAGATCGGACAGGGGCACCGGGGAGCTGTTTTTT	CASRSDRGTGELFF
.	TRBJ1-1	.	TRBV2	TGTGCCAGCAGTGGCCCCCCGGGGCAGGTTGAAGCTTTCTTT	CASSGPPGQVEAFF
.	TRBJ1-6	.	TRBV13	TGTGCCAGCACCAACAGGGCCAGGGCCGGCTCACCCCTCCACTTT	CASTNRARAGSPLHF
once	TRBJ2-7	TRBD1	TRBV18	TGTGCCAGCTCACCAAGGGACAGGGGTTACAACGAGCAGTACTTC	CASSPRDRGYNEQYF
.	TRBJ2-2	.	TRBV7-2	TGTGCCAGCAACTCAGCCGGGGAGCTGTTTTTT	CASNSAGELFF
.	TRBJ2-1	.	TRBV5-1	TGCGCCAGCAGCTTGGCCCCCATGCAGGAGCAGTTCTTC	CASSLAPMQEQFF
.	TRBJ2-1	.	TRBV5-1	TGCGCCAGCAGCTTGGAACAGAACTACAATGAGCAGTTCTTC	CASSLEQNYNEQFF
.	TRBJ2-3	.	TRBV10-3	TGTGCCATCAGCAGACTAACCACAGATACGCAGTATTTT	CAISRLTTDTQYF
few	TRBJ2-5	TRBD2	TRBV24-1	TGTGCCACCAGCGACCGTTGGGGGGGTGAGACCCAGTACTTC	CATSDRWGGETQYF
.	TRBJ2-3	TRBD2	TRBV6-1	TGTGCCAGCAGCCCACCCTCCGGGGGGGCTAGCACAGATACGCAGTATTTT	CASSPPSGGASTDTQYF
.	TRBJ2-3	.	TRBV7-2	TGTGCCAGCAGCTTGTCGGGGTGGTTGAGCACAGATACGCAGTATTTT	CASSLSGWLSTDTQYF
.	TRBJ2-3	TRBD1	TRBV28	TGTGCCAGCAGTTCCGACAGGGCCATCACAGATACGCAGTATTTT	CASSSDRAITDTQYF
.	TRBJ2-1	.	TRBV12-3/TRBV12-4	TGTGCCAGCAGTTTACCAGTCTACAATGAGCAGTTCTTC	CASSLPVYNEQFF
.	TRBJ1-6	.	TRBV4-2	TGTGCCAGCAGCCAAGATCGGGATTCACCCCTCCACTTT	CASSQDRDSPLHF
.	TRBJ1-5	TRBD1	TRBV3-1	TGTGCCAGCAGCCCCACAGGGGGCTTGGGCAATCAGCCCCAGCATTTT	CASSPTGGLGNQPQHF
.	TRBJ2-7	.	TRBV9	TGTGCCAGCAGCGTAGCTGGCAGGGAAGGAGGCGAGCAGTACTTC	CASSVAGREGGEQYF
.	TRBJ1-5	.	TRBV7-6	TGTGCCAGCAGCCGAGGCCAGCCCCAGCATTTT	CASSRGQPQHF
.	TRBJ1-5	.	TRBV11-2	TGTGCCAGCAGCCTTGAAAGGACGGGGCCCCAGCATTTT	CASSLERTGPQHF
.	TRBJ2-5	.	TRBV7-2	TGTGCCAGCAGCTCCCACCCGGGGGCAGGGTGGGAGACCCAGTACTTC	CASSSHPGAGWETQYF
.	TRBJ1-1	.	TRBV3-1	TGTGCCAGCAGCCTCAGAGGGTACTCCGGGGGTGAAGCTTTCTTT	CASSLRGYSGGEAFF
.	TRBJ2-3	TRBD1	TRBV11-3	TGTGCCAGCAGCTTAAGTACAGGGGGTCTCACAGATACGCAGTATTTT	CASSLSTGGLTDTQYF
.	TRBJ1-2	.	TRBV5-6	TGTGCCAGCAATGGAAGGGTTACATCCAGCTATGGCTACACCTTC	CASNGRVTSSYGYTF
.	TRBJ1-2	.	TRBV12-3/TRBV12-4	TGTGCCAGCAGTTTAATGGTAGATAACTATGGCTACACCTTC	CASSLMVDNYGYTF
.	TRBJ2-1	.	TRBV4-2	TGTGCCAGCAGCCAAGATCGGGGAGGGGGCGAGCAGTTCTTC	CASSQDRGGGEQFF
.	TRBJ1-2	.	TRBV3-1	TGTGCCAGCAGCCATACAGGCCCTAACTATGGCTACACCTTC	CASSHTGPNYGYTF
.	TRBJ2-1	TRBD1	TRBV12-3/TRBV12-4	TGTGCCTCCTCGCGGGACAGGGATTTTGAGCAGTTCTTC	CASSRDRDFEQFF
once	TRBJ2-5	.	TRBV12-3/TRBV12-4	TGTGCCAGCCGCGAAGGTCGAGAGACCCAGTACTTC	CASREGRETQYF
.	TRBJ1-2	.	TRBV29-1	TGCAGCGTCACCCGTACAGGAGCGGACTATGGCTACACCTTC	CSVTRTGADYGYTF
.	TRBJ2-5	.	TRBV24-1	TGTGCCACCAGCCAGGGGCACCAAGAGACCCAGTACTTC	CATSQGHQETQYF
.	TRBJ1-2	.	TRBV3-1	TGTGCCAGCAGCCAAGTTACGGTTAACTATGGCTACACCTTC	CASSQVTVNYGYTF
.	TRBJ2-1	TRBD2	TRBV20-1	TGCAGTGCTGAAATAGCGGGGGGAGCATACAATGAGCAGTTCTTC	CSAEIAGGAYNEQFF
.	TRBJ1-2	TRBD1	TRBV29-1	TGCAGCGTGGGGGTTCCGGGACAGGGGTTCTATGGCTACACCTTC	CSVGVPGQGFYGYTF
.	TRBJ2-1	.	TRBV4-1	TGCGCCAGCAGGAAACGTCCGGGACTGAACCTAGATGAGCAGTTCTTC	CASRKRPGLNLDEQFF
.	TRBJ2-1	.	TRBV5-1	TGCGCCAGCAGCTTGTCCCGGGTTTCGGTCGATGAGCAGTTCTTC	CASSLSRVSVDEQFF
.	TRBJ1-4	TRBD1	TRBV4-2	TGTGCCAGCAGCCAGTACAGGGGGCAGTTTGATGCAACTAATGAAAAACTGTTTTTT	CASSQYRGQFDATNEKLFF
.	TRBJ2-7	.	TRBV7-6	TGTGCCAGCAGCCAGGGACAATTCTCCTACGAGCAGTACTTC	CASSQGQFSYEQYF
.	TRBJ2-5	TRBD2	TRBV3-1	TGTGCCAGCAGCCAAAAAGGACTAGTTGGAGAGACCCAGTACTTC	CASSQKGLVGETQYF
.	TRBJ2-1	TRBD2	TRBV20-1	TGCAGTGCGGCGGGACTAGCGGGGGTCTGGAAGTTCTTC	CSAAGLAGVWKFF
.	TRBJ2-2	TRBD2	TRBV2	TGTGCCAGCAACCCTAGCGGGGTCGCGAACACCGGGGAGCTGTTTTTT	CASNPSGVANTGELFF